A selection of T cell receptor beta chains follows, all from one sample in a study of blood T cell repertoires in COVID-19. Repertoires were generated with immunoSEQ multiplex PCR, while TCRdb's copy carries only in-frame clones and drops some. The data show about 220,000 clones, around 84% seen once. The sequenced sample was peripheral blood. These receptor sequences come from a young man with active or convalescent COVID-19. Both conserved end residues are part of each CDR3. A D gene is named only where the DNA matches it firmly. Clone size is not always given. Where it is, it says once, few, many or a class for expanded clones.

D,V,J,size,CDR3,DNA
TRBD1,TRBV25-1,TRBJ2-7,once,CASSDPGTATYEQYF,TGTGCCAGCAGTGATCCCGGGACAGCAACCTACGAGCAGTACTTC
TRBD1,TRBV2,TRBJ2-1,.,CASSVVGTGGGEQFF,TGTGCCAGCAGTGTGGTCGGTACAGGGGGCGGTGAGCAGTTCTTC
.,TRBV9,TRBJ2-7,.,CASSEGDEQYF,TGTGCCAGCAGCGAGGGGGACGAGCAGTACTTC
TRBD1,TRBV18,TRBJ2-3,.,CASSQGGDRSYRNTQYF,TGTGCCAGCTCACAGGGCGGGGACAGGTCCTACCGGAATACGCAGTATTTT
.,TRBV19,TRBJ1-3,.,CASSSGGSGNTIYF,TGTGCCAGTAGTTCTGGGGGGTCTGGAAACACCATATATTTT
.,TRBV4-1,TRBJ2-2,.,CASSQDPQSIGELFF,TGCGCCAGCAGCCAAGATCCCCAGTCAATCGGGGAGCTGTTTTTT
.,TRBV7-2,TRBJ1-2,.,CASSSYPGGQRDGYTF,TGTGCCAGCAGTTCCTATCCGGGGGGGCAGAGGGATGGCTACACCTTC
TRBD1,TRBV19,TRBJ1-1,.,CASSISQGAHTEAFF,TGTGCCAGTAGTATTTCACAGGGGGCTCACACTGAAGCTTTCTTT
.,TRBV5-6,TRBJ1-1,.,CASSLWEAEAFF,TGTGCCAGCAGCTTGTGGGAGGCTGAAGCTTTCTTT
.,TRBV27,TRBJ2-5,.,CASSLSPQFPGEDSETQYF,TGTGCCAGCAGTTTATCACCCCAGTTCCCCGGGGAGGATTCGGAGACCCAGTACTTC
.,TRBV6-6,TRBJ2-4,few,CASNSDTENIQYF,TGTGCCAGCAATTCCGATACCGAGAACATTCAGTACTTC
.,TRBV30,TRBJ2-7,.,CAWSVGGASYEQYF,TGTGCCTGGAGTGTGGGGGGGGCGTCCTACGAGCAGTACTTC
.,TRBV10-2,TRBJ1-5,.,CASSDGRYQPQHF,TGCGCCAGCAGTGATGGGCGATATCAGCCCCAGCATTTT
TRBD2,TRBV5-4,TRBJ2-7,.,CASSQSSLAGFYEQYF,TGTGCCAGCAGCCAGAGTTCACTAGCGGGGTTCTACGAGCAGTACTTC